This TCR beta chain was captured by sequencing in a study of shared clonotypes between healthy human individuals. Regarding the study as a whole: Generally, estimated richness proved larger in naive subsets than it did in memory subsets.

The authors' processing: Owing to the provision of junction-only sequences devoid of quality scores by immunoSEQ, filtering differed. Assay used: immunoSEQ multiplex PCR; TCRdb lists only in-frame clones, some missing. V and J calls and clone size come straight from that table; D and trimming were deduced from the DNA. The repertoire holds about 1.1 million clones, with 70% to 80% as singletons. Every donor was a Caucasian adult from Nashville, Tennessee. Splitting the CD4+ cells yielded a CD45RA+ naive subset and a CD45RA-negative memory subset. The CDR3 runs to 16 residues. Germline assignment: CDR1 SGHNT and CDR2 YENEEA. About this clone itself: Its antigen is still unknown. A far larger clone is only one base removed, so a read error is likely. The same CDR3 can be traced to other DNA sequences in this sample.

The receptor was derived from a man younger than 30 in good health. Some clones in this sample may be carry-over from other donors' samples. The sequenced material came from memory CD4+ T cells from PBMCs. This sample's subset: CD45RA-negative fraction. V gene TRBV11-3 combines with J gene TRBJ2-6; no clear D gene. CDR3 coding DNA: TGCGCCAGCAGCCCGGGCCGCGGCTCTGGGGCCAACGTCCTGACTTTC. As protein: CASSPGRGSGANVLTF. Variable domain in full (rest from reference TRBV11-3 and TRBJ2-6): EAGVVQSPRYKIIEKKQPVAFWCNPISGHNTLYWYLQNLGQGPELLIRYENEEAVDDSQLPKDRFSAERLKGVDSTLKIQPAELGDSAVYLCASSPGRGSGANVLTFGAGSRLTVL.